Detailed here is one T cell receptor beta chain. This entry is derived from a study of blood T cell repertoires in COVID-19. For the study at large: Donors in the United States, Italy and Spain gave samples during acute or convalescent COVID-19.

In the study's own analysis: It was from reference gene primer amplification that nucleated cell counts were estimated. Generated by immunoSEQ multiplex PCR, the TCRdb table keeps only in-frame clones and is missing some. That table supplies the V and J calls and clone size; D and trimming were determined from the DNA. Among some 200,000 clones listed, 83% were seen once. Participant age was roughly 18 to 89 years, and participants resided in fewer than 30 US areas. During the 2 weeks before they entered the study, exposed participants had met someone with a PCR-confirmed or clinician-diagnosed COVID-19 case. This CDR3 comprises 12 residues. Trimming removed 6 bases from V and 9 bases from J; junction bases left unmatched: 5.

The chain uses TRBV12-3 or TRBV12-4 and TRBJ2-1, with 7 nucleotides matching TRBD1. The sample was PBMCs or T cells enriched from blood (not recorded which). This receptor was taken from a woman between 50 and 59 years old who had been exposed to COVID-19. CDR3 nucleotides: TGTGCCAGCAGCTTGACAGGGAGTGAGCAGTTCTTC. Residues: CASSLTGSEQFF.